The present entry profiles one T cell receptor beta chain with its context. Germline values: CDR1 MDHEN, CDR2 SYDVKM. Trimming stripped 5 bases from V and 1 base from J, with 11 bases between. The CDR3 covers 15 residues. Seattle-derived patients entered the study during active infection and were followed longitudinally. The authors' processing: Researchers report that nucleated cell counts were estimated from reference gene primer amplification. Measured with immunoSEQ multiplex PCR; TCRdb has only the in-frame clones, and not every one. V, J and clone size were drawn from that table, and D and trimming were deduced from the DNA. The repertoire holds a few hundred thousand clones, with about 86% as singletons. These data belong to a study of blood T cell repertoires in COVID-19. Study information: Acute and convalescent COVID-19 specimens originated in the United States, Italy and Spain. T cells, B-cell-depleted T cells, or PBMCs provided the cDNA or gDNA that served as material.

This chain uses TRBV28 with TRBJ2-2; D ambiguous. The sequence derives from a person aged 70 to 80 with COVID-19, enrolled during active disease. The sample was peripheral blood. This CDR3 is CASSPNRGNTGELFF. CDR3 DNA: TGTGCCAGCAGTCCCAACCGCGGGAACACCGGGGAGCTGTTTTTT.